The next 21 T cell receptor beta chains were all read from a single sample in a study of neoadjuvant anti-PD-1 for oral cavity cancer. This sample's time point: after neoadjuvant nivolumab, at surgical resection. Produced via immunoSEQ multiplex PCR; TCRdb's table is partial and in-frame only. The sample includes 12,000 or so clones, 65% to 75% of them seen just once. Source: PBMCs, taken after nivolumab (anti-PD-1) treatment. These receptors all come from a person aged 35-79 years with oral cavity squamous cell carcinoma.

The chain couples TRBV11-2 to TRBJ2-6; 9 positions match TRBD1. The CDR3 length is 16 residues. CDR1 SGHAT and CDR2 FQNNGV come from the germline V gene. The V and J ends lost 3 bases and 4 bases, in that order; junction bases with no gene match: 4. The CDR3 is CASSFPQGAGANVLTF. In DNA, the CDR3 is TGTGCCAGCAGCTTCCCACAGGGGGCAGGGGCCAACGTCCTGACTTTC.

The chain uses TRBV7-9 and TRBJ1-4; D perhaps matches TRBD1 (5 bases). Trimming left V 4 bases short and J 4 bases short, with 13 bases between. The CDR3 is made up of 15 amino acids. Germline loops: CDR1 SEHNR, CDR2 FQNEAQ (reference sequence). The CDR3 DNA is TGTGCCAGCAGCTCCCGACAGACTATTAATGAAAAACTGTTTTTT. This sequence encodes CASSSRQTINEKLFF.

The CDR3 DNA reads TGCGCCAGCAGCCAAGACAGGGGCTACGAGCAGTACTTC. Translation: CASSQDRGYEQYF. The rearrangement links TRBV4-1 to TRBJ2-7; D may be TRBD1 (6 bases). The CDR3 spans 13 residues. The V and J ends lost 0 bases and 3 bases respectively, with 6 bases between them. CDR1 and CDR2 (germline): MGHRA, YSYEKL.

This clone appeared a few times. The chain uses TRBV11-2 and TRBJ2-2, with D unresolved. There are 18 residues in the CDR3. Trimming removed 5 bases at V and 0 bases at J, with 19 bases between. Germline values: CDR1 SGHAT, CDR2 FQNNGV. CDR3 region: CASSTPIPYRTNTGELFF. In DNA, the CDR3 is TGTGCCAGCAGCACCCCCATTCCCTACAGAACGAACACCGGGGAGCTGTTTTTT.

The chain employs TRBV9 and TRBJ1-5; TRBD1 matches 7 bases. This CDR3 contains 15 residues. V shed 6 bases, J shed 4 bases, and the junction held 10 bases outside the gene matches. Germline CDR1 reads SGDLS; CDR2 reads YYNGEE. The CDR3 DNA reads as TGTGCCAGCACCGCAGGGGAGGGGGCGAATCAGCCCCAGCATTTT. Amino acid sequence: CASTAGEGANQPQHF. The whole variable domain, filled in from reference TRBV9 and TRBJ1-5, reads DSGVTQTPKHLITATGQRVTLRCSPRSGDLSVYWYQQSLDQGLQFLIQYYNGEERAKGNILERFSAQQFPDLHSELNLSSLELGDSALYFCASTAGEGANQPQHFGDGTRLSIL.

This clone was counted a single time. This chain uses TRBV5-6 with TRBJ1-2; no firm D call. CDR1 and CDR2 from the germline V gene are SGHDT and YYEEEE. This CDR3 contains 15 residues. Trimming removed 3 bases from V and 4 bases from J, with 16 bases in between. Written as DNA, the CDR3 is TGTGCCAGCAGCTCCACCCACTCGCCCTCCTATGGCTACACCTTC. Its protein product is CASSSTHSPSYGYTF. Based on the CDR3 plus reference TRBV5-6 and TRBJ1-2, the full variable domain is DAGVTQSPTHLIKTRGQQVTLRCSPKSGHDTVSWYQQALGQGPQFIFQYYEEEERQRGNFPDRFSGHQFPNYSSELNVNALLLGDSALYLCASSSTHSPSYGYTFGSGTRLTVV.

J is TRBJ1-1 and V is TRBV7-9, with 7 bases matching TRBD1. Germline V CDR1 and CDR2: SEHNR, FQNEAQ (reference sequence). V gave up 3 bases and J gave up 7 bases; unmatched junction bases: 2. This CDR3 has 12 amino acids. The CDR3: CASSFGTVEAFF. The CDR3 DNA reads as TGTGCCAGCAGCTTCGGGACAGTTGAAGCTTTCTTT.

The chain combines TRBV6-6 with TRBJ2-3; the D gene is possibly TRBD2 (6 bases). The CDR3 loop spans 12 amino acids. Trimming took off 5 bases at V and 8 bases at J, with 11 bases between the two ends. The germline V gene encodes CDR1 MNHNY and CDR2 SVGAGI (reference sequence). The CDR3 bases are TGTGCCAGCAGTCCCGGGGGTCCTACGCAGTATTTT. Amino acids: CASSPGGPTQYF.

The CDR3 sequence: CASSEQWNTEAFF. DNA for the CDR3: TGTGCCAGCAGTGAGCAGTGGAACACTGAAGCTTTCTTT. The rearrangement links TRBV6-5 to TRBJ1-1; D uncertain. Germline CDR1 and CDR2: MNHEY and SVGAGI. V was pared by 5 bases and J by 1 base, with 8 bases between. The CDR3 is 13 residues long.

This clone was seen only a few times. The V call is TRBV7-2, the J call TRBJ1-3; TRBD1 is a possible D gene (6 bases). The V end was cut by 4 bases, the J end by 1 base, with 14 bases between. Germline V CDR1 and CDR2: SGHTA, FQGNSA. CDR3 size: 16 residues. The CDR3 is CASSYPVDSSGNTIYF. CDR3 nucleotides: TGTGCCAGCAGCTACCCCGTGGACAGTTCTGGAAACACCATATATTTT.

Only a few counts were recorded for this clone. The gene calls are TRBV6-1 and TRBJ2-1, with TRBD2 identical over 10 bases. V shed 6 bases and J 5 bases; nucleotides not matched to a gene: 7. This CDR3 comprises 15 residues. Germline CDR1 is MNHNS and CDR2 is SASEGT. The CDR3 DNA reads TGTGCCAGCAGCGTAATAGCGGGGGGTCACAATGAGCAGTTCTTC. Protein: CASSVIAGGHNEQFF.

The chain links TRBV7-3 to TRBJ1-4; the D gene is possibly TRBD1 (5 bases). The V end lost 4 bases, the J end lost 3 bases, and 12 bases lay between the germline ends. Germline V gene data show CDR1 as SGHTA and CDR2 as FQGTGA. The CDR3 runs 15 residues. The CDR3 is CASSSQGRANEKLFF. As DNA, the CDR3 is TGTGCCAGCAGCTCGCAGGGTAGGGCTAATGAAAAACTGTTTTTT.

The chain employs TRBV19 and TRBJ2-7; D might be TRBD2 (7 bases). In germline, CDR1 is LNHDA, CDR2 SQIVND (reference sequence). The CDR3 contains 15 residues. Trimming removed 1 base at V and 4 bases at J, with 14 bases between. Here the CDR3 DNA reads TGTGCCAGTAGTATAGGGGCCGGGGGGCCTTACGAGCAGTACTTC. Its protein is CASSIGAGGPYEQYF.

The chain is built from TRBV10-3 and TRBJ2-7; D is tentatively TRBD1 or TRBD2 (5 bases each). The CDR3 totals 15 residues. Per germline, CDR1 ENHRY and CDR2 SYGVKD. Trimming pared 3 bases from V and 0 bases from J, leaving 12 bases between. CDR3 protein: CAISDRDRSSYEQYF. The CDR3 region has the DNA TGTGCCATCAGTGACCGGGACCGAAGCTCCTACGAGCAGTACTTC.

This clone was picked up a small number of times. V and J are TRBV2 and TRBJ1-6; D gene unclear. V was cut by 1 base and J by 10 bases, with 8 bases left in between. CDR3 size: 13 residues. In germline, CDR1 is SNHLY, CDR2 FYNNEI. CDR3 sequence reads: CASSEEGYSPLHF. Here the CDR3 DNA reads TGTGCCAGCAGTGAAGAAGGGTACTCACCCCTCCACTTT.

The sample holds one count of this clone. CDR3 nucleotides: TGTGCCAGCAGCTTGGCGACAGGGGGTCTCATCGGGGAGCTGTTTTTT. It translates to CASSLATGGLIGELFF. V is TRBV5-8 and J is TRBJ2-2; TRBD1 agrees at 9 bases. With 0 bases clipped from V and 7 bases from J, the junction kept 7 bases outside the gene matches. The CDR3 is 16 amino acids. Germline V lookup: CDR1 SGHTS, CDR2 YDEGEE.

The chain couples TRBV27 to TRBJ1-5; D might be TRBD1 (5 bases). CDR3 length: 13 residues. V gave up 7 bases and J gave up 3 bases, with 10 bases separating them. The germline V gene encodes CDR1 MNHEY and CDR2 SMNVEV (reference sequence). CDR3 bases: TGTGCCAGCACCACAGGACCCAATCAGCCCCAGCATTTT. Amino acids: CASTTGPNQPQHF.

In nucleotides, the CDR3 is TGTGCCAGCAGTTCCCTCGGAGCCGCGGACACTGAAGCTTTCTTT. This gives the protein CASSSLGAADTEAFF. The rearrangement uses TRBV27 and TRBJ1-1; the D is unclear. There are 15 residues in the CDR3. Trimming left V 4 bases short and J 3 bases short, with 15 bases between. The germline V gene encodes CDR1 MNHEY and CDR2 SMNVEV (reference sequence).

The chain uses TRBV30 and TRBJ2-3; D not resolved. The V end lost 0 bases, the J end lost 4 bases, and 8 bases lay between the germline ends. Germline CDR1 is GTSNPN and CDR2 is SVGIG (reference sequence). The CDR3 has 13 residues. The CDR3 sequence: CAWSVRLSDTQYF. CDR3 bases: TGTGCCTGGAGTGTCCGACTCTCAGATACGCAGTATTTT.

This clone was seen a handful of times. The chain couples TRBV2 to TRBJ2-7; D is unclear. This CDR3 is built from 12 residues. Per the germline V gene, CDR1 is SNHLY and CDR2 is FYNNEI. V dropped 5 bases and J dropped 4 bases, with 9 bases sitting between them. In DNA form, the CDR3 reads TGTGCCAGCAGTCTACTATCTTACGAGCAGTACTTC. As protein: CASSLLSYEQYF.

This chain joins TRBV6-5 and TRBJ1-6; 11 bases fit TRBD1. The V segment lost 5 bases and the J segment 9 bases; nucleotides outside the gene matches: 6. The CDR3 length is 15 residues. CDR1 MNHEY and CDR2 SVGAGI come from the germline V gene. CDR3 amino acids: CASSIGQGAASPLHF. The CDR3 DNA sequence: TGTGCCAGCAGTATTGGACAGGGGGCGGCTTCACCCCTCCACTTT.